The clone carrying this T cell receptor beta chain turned up a few times. Reverse transcription of all isolated RNA meant that expressed TCRB transcripts were sequenced. The method was immunoSEQ multiplex PCR; TCRdb's version includes in-frame clones alone and lacks a portion of them. Here the sample spans over 700,000 clones, 15% to 20% being singletons. The data belong to a study of beta chain features in type 1 diabetes. CDR1 and CDR2 from the germline V gene are MGHRA and YSYEKL. V lost 3 bases to trimming and J lost 7 bases; unmatched junction nucleotides: 9. The CDR3 length is 16 residues. The chain couples TRBV4-1 to TRBJ1-2; TRBD1 aligns across 12 bases. The sequence came from a woman aged 18-30 years in good health. Sequencing was carried out using naive CD4+ T cells from blood. The chain's CDR3 is CASSQPGTGGAFGYTF. The CDR3 coding sequence is TGCGCCAGCAGCCAGCCCGGGACAGGGGGCGCGTTTGGCTACACCTTC.